The 3 T cell receptor beta chains below all came from one sample that was sequenced in a study of T cell responses to AZD1222 COVID-19 vaccine. Sequencing used immunoSEQ multiplex PCR; TCRdb keeps in-frame clones, though not all of them. The sample includes about 100,000 clones, over 80% of them seen just once. The sample here was peripheral blood, taken 28 days after the second AZD1222 dose. The receptors were sampled from an adult who received the AZD1222 COVID-19 vaccine.

The chain recombines TRBV2 with TRBJ2-1; D is possibly TRBD2 (6 bases). The CDR3 has 13 residues. Deletions cut 7 bases from V and 11 bases from J, with 18 bases between. CDR1 SNHLY and CDR2 FYNNEI come from the germline V gene. CDR3 in amino acids: CASTGVAGSKQFF. CDR3 nucleotide sequence: TGTGCCAGCACGGGAGTAGCAGGGAGCAAGCAGTTCTTC.

The V call is TRBV6-5, the J call TRBJ1-2; the match to TRBD1 covers 10 bases. Germline CDR1 reads MNHEY; CDR2 reads SVGAGI. Unmatched junction bases numbered 5, after V lost 5 bases and J lost 2 bases. This CDR3 has 15 residues. The CDR3 sequence: CASSRQGAGNYGYTF. The CDR3 DNA sequence: TGTGCCAGCAGTCGACAGGGGGCAGGGAACTATGGCTACACCTTC.

The chain is built from TRBV5-8 and TRBJ1-6, with 9 nucleotides matching TRBD1. Trimming took 4 bases from V and 7 from J; bases not matched to a gene: 3. This CDR3 spans 14 amino acids. Germline V CDR1 and CDR2: SGHTS, YDEGEE. The CDR3 is CASSKDRGNSPLHF. CDR3 nucleotides: TGTGCCAGCAGCAAGGACAGGGGAAATTCACCCCTCCACTTT.